The rows below give T cell receptor beta chains drawn from one sample of a study of response to subunit inactivated influenza vaccine. TCRdb called the RT-PCR reads again in MiXCR, with one record for every CDR3 protein. The sample carries roughly 710,000 distinct CDR3 sequences, 11% to 15% recorded once. The specimen comprised PBMCs from blood, sampled 14 to 15 days before vaccination. The receptors come from a man in his fifties who received an inactivated influenza vaccine. The CDR3 runs from the conserved cysteine through the conserved F or W. Each record gives: J gene, D gene, V gene, CDR3 length, clone size, CDR3 DNA, CDR3 protein. D genes are given only for firm matches. Only some rows state a clone size, as once, few, many or a class for expanded clones.

j_call: TRBJ2-5
d_call: .
v_call: TRBV10-3
cdr3_length: 14
clone_size: few
cdr3_nt: TGTGCCATCAGTGAGTCGTCGGCGGGCGAGACCCAGTACTTC
cdr3_aa: CAISESSAGETQYF

j_call: TRBJ2-7
d_call: TRBD2
v_call: TRBV7-3
cdr3_length: 15
clone_size: few
cdr3_nt: TGTGCCAGCAGCCCGGCGGGGGACGGCTCCTACGAGCAGTACTTC
cdr3_aa: CASSPAGDGSYEQYF

j_call: TRBJ2-4
d_call: .
v_call: TRBV6-1
cdr3_length: 15
clone_size: few
cdr3_nt: TGTGCCAGCAGCAGGACGGGGTTAGCCAAAAACATTCAGTACTTC
cdr3_aa: CASSRTGLAKNIQYF

j_call: TRBJ2-1
d_call: .
v_call: TRBV7-2
cdr3_length: 16
clone_size: .
cdr3_nt: TGTGCCAGCAGCGTATATGGGGGACGGAGATACAATGAGCAGTTCTTC
cdr3_aa: CASSVYGGRRYNEQFF

j_call: TRBJ2-5
d_call: TRBD2
v_call: TRBV20-1
cdr3_length: 14
clone_size: .
cdr3_nt: TGCAGTGCCCTAGCGGGGGGGAGATCAGAGACCCAGTACTTC
cdr3_aa: CSALAGGRSETQYF

j_call: TRBJ2-1
d_call: TRBD2
v_call: TRBV12-3/TRBV12-4
cdr3_length: 17
clone_size: .
cdr3_nt: TGTGCCAGCAGTCTCTGGACTAGCGGGAGCTCCTACAATGAGCAGTTCTTC
cdr3_aa: CASSLWTSGSSYNEQFF

j_call: TRBJ2-1
d_call: TRBD2
v_call: TRBV24-1
cdr3_length: 15
clone_size: .
cdr3_nt: TGTGCCACCAGTGATCGGACTAGCATCAACAATGAGCAGTTCTTC
cdr3_aa: CATSDRTSINNEQFF

j_call: TRBJ2-7
d_call: .
v_call: TRBV6-2/TRBV6-3
cdr3_length: 15
clone_size: .
cdr3_nt: TGTGCCAGCAGTTCCCCGACAGGCCTCTCCTACGAGCAGTACTTC
cdr3_aa: CASSSPTGLSYEQYF

j_call: TRBJ2-7
d_call: TRBD1
v_call: TRBV15
cdr3_length: 14
clone_size: .
cdr3_nt: TGTGCCACCAGCAGAGACAGGGGGTCGGGGGAGCAGTACTTC
cdr3_aa: CATSRDRGSGEQYF

j_call: TRBJ2-7
d_call: TRBD2
v_call: TRBV6-5
cdr3_length: 17
clone_size: .
cdr3_nt: TGTGCCAGCAGTTACTCTATCAGCGGGGGGACCCCCTACGAGCAGTACTTC
cdr3_aa: CASSYSISGGTPYEQYF

j_call: TRBJ2-1
d_call: TRBD2
v_call: TRBV6-1
cdr3_length: 14
clone_size: .
cdr3_nt: TGTGCCAGCAGTGAAGCGATGGGGAGGGGTGAGCAGTTCTTC
cdr3_aa: CASSEAMGRGEQFF

j_call: TRBJ1-3
d_call: TRBD1
v_call: TRBV5-1
cdr3_length: 15
clone_size: .
cdr3_nt: TGCGCCAGTAAAACGGGACAGGGATCTGGAAACACCATATATTTT
cdr3_aa: CASKTGQGSGNTIYF

j_call: TRBJ2-3
d_call: TRBD2
v_call: TRBV20-1
cdr3_length: 17
clone_size: .
cdr3_nt: TGCAGTGCTAGTTTATCAGGTTCTAGCGGCACCACAGATACGCAGTATTTT
cdr3_aa: CSASLSGSSGTTDTQYF

j_call: TRBJ2-1
d_call: TRBD2
v_call: TRBV12-3/TRBV12-4
cdr3_length: 15
clone_size: .
cdr3_nt: TGTGCCAGCAGTCCCCCCACTAGCGGAAACAATGAGCAGTTCTTC
cdr3_aa: CASSPPTSGNNEQFF

j_call: TRBJ2-7
d_call: TRBD1
v_call: TRBV3-1
cdr3_length: 14
clone_size: .
cdr3_nt: TGTGCCAGCAGCATTGGGACAGGGCACTACGAGCAGTACTTC
cdr3_aa: CASSIGTGHYEQYF

j_call: TRBJ2-3
d_call: TRBD2
v_call: TRBV2
cdr3_length: 15
clone_size: few
cdr3_nt: TGTGCCAGCAAGCGGGACTCACCTAGCACAGATACGCAGTATTTT
cdr3_aa: CASKRDSPSTDTQYF

j_call: TRBJ1-1
d_call: .
v_call: TRBV19
cdr3_length: 14
clone_size: .
cdr3_nt: TGTGCCAGTAAGAGAAGGCAGCCGAACACTGAAGCTTTCTTT
cdr3_aa: CASKRRQPNTEAFF

j_call: TRBJ2-1
d_call: TRBD1
v_call: TRBV5-1
cdr3_length: 15
clone_size: .
cdr3_nt: TGCGCCAGCAGCCTCGCCCAGGGGGTCCACAATGAGCAGTTCTTC
cdr3_aa: CASSLAQGVHNEQFF

j_call: TRBJ2-3
d_call: TRBD2
v_call: TRBV3-1
cdr3_length: 17
clone_size: few
cdr3_nt: TGTGCCAGCAGCCAAGGCTTTAGCGGGGGGCCGGGGGATACGCAGTATTTT
cdr3_aa: CASSQGFSGGPGDTQYF

j_call: TRBJ1-2
d_call: TRBD1
v_call: TRBV5-1
cdr3_length: 15
clone_size: many
cdr3_nt: TGCGCCAGCAGCGCTGGACAGGCGGCTAACTATGGCTACACCTTC
cdr3_aa: CASSAGQAANYGYTF

j_call: TRBJ2-3
d_call: TRBD1
v_call: TRBV29-1
cdr3_length: 12
clone_size: .
cdr3_nt: TGCAGCGTTCGACAGGGGCAAGATACGCAGTATTTT
cdr3_aa: CSVRQGQDTQYF

j_call: TRBJ2-1
d_call: .
v_call: TRBV6-2/TRBV6-3
cdr3_length: 13
clone_size: few
cdr3_nt: TGTGCCAGCAGTTACTCTTCCGGCAATGAGCAGTTCTTC
cdr3_aa: CASSYSSGNEQFF

j_call: TRBJ1-2
d_call: .
v_call: TRBV20-1
cdr3_length: 14
clone_size: many
cdr3_nt: TGCAGTGCCCCGGGACGGACGACTAACTATGGCTACACCTTC
cdr3_aa: CSAPGRTTNYGYTF

j_call: TRBJ2-2
d_call: .
v_call: TRBV25-1
cdr3_length: 15
clone_size: .
cdr3_nt: TGTGCCAGCAGCTCACCGTTCGCGAACACCGGGGAGCTGTTTTTT
cdr3_aa: CASSSPFANTGELFF

j_call: TRBJ2-1
d_call: TRBD2
v_call: TRBV20-1
cdr3_length: 14
clone_size: .
cdr3_nt: TGCAGTGCTAGGGATAGCGGGAGGGGGAATGAGCAGTTCTTC
cdr3_aa: CSARDSGRGNEQFF

j_call: TRBJ2-1
d_call: TRBD2
v_call: TRBV29-1
cdr3_length: 15
clone_size: many
cdr3_nt: TGCAGCGTTGGTTCAGCGGGAGGAAATTACAATGAGCAGTTCTTC
cdr3_aa: CSVGSAGGNYNEQFF

j_call: TRBJ2-7
d_call: TRBD1
v_call: TRBV28
cdr3_length: 13
clone_size: many
cdr3_nt: TGTGCCAGCAGTTCGGGACAGACCTACGAGCAGTACTTC
cdr3_aa: CASSSGQTYEQYF

j_call: TRBJ2-1
d_call: .
v_call: TRBV12-3/TRBV12-4
cdr3_length: 14
clone_size: few
cdr3_nt: TGTGCCAGCAGTTTTGGAGGGCCGGTCGATGAGCAGTTCTTC
cdr3_aa: CASSFGGPVDEQFF

j_call: TRBJ1-2
d_call: TRBD1
v_call: TRBV6-2/TRBV6-3
cdr3_length: 13
clone_size: .
cdr3_nt: TGTGCCAGCAGTTTCCCGGGACAGGGTGGCTACACCTTC
cdr3_aa: CASSFPGQGGYTF

j_call: TRBJ2-3
d_call: .
v_call: TRBV15
cdr3_length: 15
clone_size: few
cdr3_nt: TGTGCCACCAGCTTAAACTTGGGTAGCACAGATACGCAGTATTTT
cdr3_aa: CATSLNLGSTDTQYF

j_call: TRBJ2-7
d_call: TRBD1
v_call: TRBV20-1
cdr3_length: 16
clone_size: few
cdr3_nt: TGCAGTGCTAGAGATTGGGGGGACAGGGGGAAGTACGAGCAGTACTTC
cdr3_aa: CSARDWGDRGKYEQYF

j_call: TRBJ2-7
d_call: TRBD2
v_call: TRBV2
cdr3_length: 15
clone_size: few
cdr3_nt: TGTGCCAGCAGTGAACTAGCGGTCATGAGCGACGAGCAGTACTTC
cdr3_aa: CASSELAVMSDEQYF

j_call: TRBJ2-7
d_call: TRBD1
v_call: TRBV24-1
cdr3_length: 16
clone_size: .
cdr3_nt: TGTGCCACCAGTGACAATTCTCCGGGACAGACCTACGAGCAGTACTTC
cdr3_aa: CATSDNSPGQTYEQYF

j_call: TRBJ2-1
d_call: .
v_call: TRBV7-2
cdr3_length: 14
clone_size: few
cdr3_nt: TGTGCCAGCAGCTTAGTTGAAGGATACAATGAGCAGTTCTTC
cdr3_aa: CASSLVEGYNEQFF

j_call: TRBJ2-7
d_call: TRBD1
v_call: TRBV7-6
cdr3_length: 15
clone_size: few
cdr3_nt: TGTGCCAGCATCCCCTCGACAGGGGGGGGGTACGAGCAGTACTTC
cdr3_aa: CASIPSTGGGYEQYF

j_call: TRBJ1-2
d_call: TRBD1
v_call: TRBV7-2
cdr3_length: 12
clone_size: many
cdr3_nt: TGTGCCAGCACCTCGGACAGGACTGGCTACACCTTC
cdr3_aa: CASTSDRTGYTF

j_call: TRBJ1-1
d_call: .
v_call: TRBV28
cdr3_length: 16
clone_size: .
cdr3_nt: TGTGCCAGCAGCCGAACGCGTTATCGGGGATCTACCGAAGCTTTCTTT
cdr3_aa: CASSRTRYRGSTEAFF

j_call: TRBJ2-3
d_call: .
v_call: TRBV29-1
cdr3_length: 13
clone_size: .
cdr3_nt: TGCAGCGTTGGGGGGGGGCAGAGAGATACGCAGTATTTT
cdr3_aa: CSVGGGQRDTQYF

j_call: TRBJ1-4
d_call: .
v_call: TRBV5-1
cdr3_length: 14
clone_size: few
cdr3_nt: TGCGCCAGCAGCTTTGAGGCTGTCAATGAAAAACTGTTTTTT
cdr3_aa: CASSFEAVNEKLFF

j_call: TRBJ1-2
d_call: .
v_call: TRBV28
cdr3_length: 13
clone_size: .
cdr3_nt: TGTGCCAGCAATCGGGGGAGCAACTATGGCTACACCTTC
cdr3_aa: CASNRGSNYGYTF

j_call: TRBJ2-5
d_call: TRBD1
v_call: TRBV2
cdr3_length: 13
clone_size: .
cdr3_nt: TGTGCCAGCAGTGTAGGACAGGGGGAGACCCAGTACTTC
cdr3_aa: CASSVGQGETQYF

j_call: TRBJ2-3
d_call: TRBD1
v_call: TRBV9
cdr3_length: 14
clone_size: few
cdr3_nt: TGTGCCAGCAGCGGGGGACAGGGTGGATATACGCAGTATTTT
cdr3_aa: CASSGGQGGYTQYF

j_call: TRBJ2-7
d_call: TRBD1
v_call: TRBV6-5
cdr3_length: 15
clone_size: .
cdr3_nt: TGTGCCAGCAGTTACGCACAGGGGAGCTCCTACGAGCAGTACTTC
cdr3_aa: CASSYAQGSSYEQYF

j_call: TRBJ2-7
d_call: TRBD2
v_call: TRBV27
cdr3_length: 15
clone_size: .
cdr3_nt: TGTGCCAGCAGTTTAAGATCGGATGGGCGGGAGGAGCAGTACTTC
cdr3_aa: CASSLRSDGREEQYF

j_call: TRBJ2-3
d_call: .
v_call: TRBV4-2
cdr3_length: 18
clone_size: .
cdr3_nt: TGTGCCAGCAGCCAAGATCATAGAGGGAGGATCCAAGCAGATACGCAGTATTTT
cdr3_aa: CASSQDHRGRIQADTQYF

j_call: TRBJ2-3
d_call: TRBD2
v_call: TRBV2
cdr3_length: 16
clone_size: .
cdr3_nt: TGTGCCAGCAGGGACCTAGCGGGCCTTAGCACAGATACGCAGTATTTT
cdr3_aa: CASRDLAGLSTDTQYF

j_call: TRBJ1-1
d_call: .
v_call: TRBV4-2
cdr3_length: 16
clone_size: few
cdr3_nt: TGTGCCAGCAGCCACATAATCCGGGGGCCTAACACTGAAGCTTTCTTT
cdr3_aa: CASSHIIRGPNTEAFF

j_call: TRBJ2-7
d_call: TRBD2
v_call: TRBV11-2
cdr3_length: 14
clone_size: few
cdr3_nt: TGTGCCAGCAGCCCGGGGGGAATTAGCTACGAGCAGTACTTC
cdr3_aa: CASSPGGISYEQYF

j_call: TRBJ2-7
d_call: TRBD1
v_call: TRBV6-1
cdr3_length: 13
clone_size: .
cdr3_nt: TGTGCCAGCAAACTCCGGGACAGGTACGAGCAGTACTTC
cdr3_aa: CASKLRDRYEQYF

j_call: TRBJ2-7
d_call: .
v_call: TRBV20-1
cdr3_length: 15
clone_size: few
cdr3_nt: TGCAGTGCTAGAGATAGCAGCGGAAGCCTTTTCGAGCAGTACTTC
cdr3_aa: CSARDSSGSLFEQYF

j_call: TRBJ1-1
d_call: .
v_call: TRBV20-1
cdr3_length: 12
clone_size: .
cdr3_nt: TGCAGTGCCGTACGGGGACGGACTGAAGCTTTCTTT
cdr3_aa: CSAVRGRTEAFF

j_call: TRBJ2-7
d_call: TRBD2
v_call: TRBV6-5
cdr3_length: 15
clone_size: .
cdr3_nt: TGTGCCAGCAGTTACTCGACGGGACTAGCCAACGAGCAGTACTTC
cdr3_aa: CASSYSTGLANEQYF

j_call: TRBJ1-5
d_call: .
v_call: TRBV10-3
cdr3_length: 12
clone_size: many
cdr3_nt: TGTGCCATCGGGGCAGCTAATCAGCCCCAGCATTTT
cdr3_aa: CAIGAANQPQHF

j_call: TRBJ2-5
d_call: TRBD1
v_call: TRBV10-3
cdr3_length: 13
clone_size: .
cdr3_nt: TGTGCCATCAGAGGACAGGAAAAAGAGACCCAGTACTTC
cdr3_aa: CAIRGQEKETQYF

j_call: TRBJ1-2
d_call: .
v_call: TRBV7-8
cdr3_length: 13
clone_size: .
cdr3_nt: TGTGCCAGCAGCCTCGGGCCCGCGTATGGCTACACCTTC
cdr3_aa: CASSLGPAYGYTF

j_call: TRBJ1-5
d_call: TRBD1
v_call: TRBV6-2/TRBV6-3
cdr3_length: 16
clone_size: few
cdr3_nt: TGTGCCAGCAGTTATACACCCGGGACAGGGTATCAGCCCCAGCATTTT
cdr3_aa: CASSYTPGTGYQPQHF

j_call: TRBJ2-7
d_call: TRBD1
v_call: TRBV18
cdr3_length: 14
clone_size: .
cdr3_nt: TGTGCCAGCTCACTCGGGACAGGGCTTAACGAGCAGTACTTC
cdr3_aa: CASSLGTGLNEQYF